This T cell receptor (beta chain) was observed in a study of tumor-infiltrating lymphocytes in oesophageal squamous cell carcinoma. TCRdb re-derived calls from the PCR reads in MiXCR, one entry per CDR3 protein. The sample lists about 22,000 distinct CDR3 sequences, 36% occurring once. This clonotype is categorized as medium-sized. The CDR3 is 14 residues long. V trimming: 1 base; J trimming: 6 bases; junction bases outside the gene matches: 6. CDR1 and CDR2 from the germline V gene are SGHVS and FQNEAQ. The source is a male donor with esophageal squamous cell carcinoma. What was sequenced was esophageal tumor tissue. The V and J genes are TRBV7-8 and TRBJ2-7; TRBD1 aligns across 7 bases. The chain's CDR3 is CASSLGQGRGEQYF. For the CDR3, the DNA is TGTGCCAGCAGCTTAGGACAGGGTAGGGGCGAGCAGTACTTC.